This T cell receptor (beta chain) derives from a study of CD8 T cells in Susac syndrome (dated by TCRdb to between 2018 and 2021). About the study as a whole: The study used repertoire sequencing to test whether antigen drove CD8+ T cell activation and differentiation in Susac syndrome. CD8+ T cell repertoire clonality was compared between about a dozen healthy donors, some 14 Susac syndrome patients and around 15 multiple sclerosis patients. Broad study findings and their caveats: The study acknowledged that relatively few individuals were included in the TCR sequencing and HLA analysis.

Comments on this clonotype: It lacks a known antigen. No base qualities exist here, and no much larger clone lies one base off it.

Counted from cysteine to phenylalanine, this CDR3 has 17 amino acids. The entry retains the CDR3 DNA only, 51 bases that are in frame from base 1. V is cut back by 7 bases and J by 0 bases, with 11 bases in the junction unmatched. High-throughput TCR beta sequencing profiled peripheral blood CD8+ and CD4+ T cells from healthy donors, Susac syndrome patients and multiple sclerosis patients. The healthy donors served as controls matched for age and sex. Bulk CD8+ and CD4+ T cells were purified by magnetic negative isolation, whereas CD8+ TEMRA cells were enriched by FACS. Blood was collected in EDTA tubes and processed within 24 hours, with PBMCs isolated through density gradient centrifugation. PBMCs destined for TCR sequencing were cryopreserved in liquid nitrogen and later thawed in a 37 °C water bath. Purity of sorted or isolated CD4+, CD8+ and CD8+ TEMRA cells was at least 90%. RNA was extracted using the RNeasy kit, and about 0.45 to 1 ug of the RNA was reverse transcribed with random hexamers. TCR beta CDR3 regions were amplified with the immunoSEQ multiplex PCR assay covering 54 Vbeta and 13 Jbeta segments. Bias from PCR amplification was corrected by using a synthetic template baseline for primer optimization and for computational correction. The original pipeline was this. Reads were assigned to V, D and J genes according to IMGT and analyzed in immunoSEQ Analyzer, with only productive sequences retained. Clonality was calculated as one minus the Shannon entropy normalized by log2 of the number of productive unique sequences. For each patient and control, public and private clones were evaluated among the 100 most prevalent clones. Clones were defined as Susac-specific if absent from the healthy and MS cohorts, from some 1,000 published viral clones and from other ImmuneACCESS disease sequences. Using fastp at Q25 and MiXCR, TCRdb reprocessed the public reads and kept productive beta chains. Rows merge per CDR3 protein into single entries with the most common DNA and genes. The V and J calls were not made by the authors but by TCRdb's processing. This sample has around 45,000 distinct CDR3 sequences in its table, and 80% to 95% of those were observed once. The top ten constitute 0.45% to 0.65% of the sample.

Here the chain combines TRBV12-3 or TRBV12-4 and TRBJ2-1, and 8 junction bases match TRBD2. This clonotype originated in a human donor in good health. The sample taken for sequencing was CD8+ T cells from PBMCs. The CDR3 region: CASTAASGWSSYNEQFF. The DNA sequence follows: TGTGCCAGCACCGCTGCTAGCGGGTGGAGCTCCTACAATGAGCAGTTCTTC.